The rows below give T cell receptor beta chains drawn from one sample of a study of technical replicates of blood from four donors. Clones were sequenced by immunoSEQ multiplex PCR, and TCRdb holds only the in-frame ones, with some missing. This repertoire shows approximately 81,000 clones, approximately 96% found once; its top ten account for around 0.4%. What was sequenced was T cells isolated from PBMCs. The receptors were gathered from a human donor in good health. Each CDR3 is given with its conserved first and last residue. Fields, in order: J gene, V gene, D gene, clone size, CDR3 length, CDR3 DNA, CDR3 protein. D genes are given only for firm matches. Clone size appears in some rows only: once, few, many, or a class for an expanded clone.

>TRBJ2-7|TRBV6-5|NA|NA|14
TGTGCCAGCAGTGCGGGACAGATATACTACGAGCAGTACTTC
CASSAGQIYYEQYF
>TRBJ2-3|TRBV9|TRBD1|NA|13
TGTGCCACTGGGACAGGGGGCGCAGATACGCAGTATTTT
CATGTGGADTQYF
>TRBJ1-2|TRBV4-1|NA|NA|14
TGCGCCAGCAGCCCCCAGACGGGTAGCTATGGCTACACCTTC
CASSPQTGSYGYTF
>TRBJ2-5|TRBV14|NA|NA|15
TGTGCCAGCAGCCAAGGGAGGAACAGTGGAGAGACCCAGTACTTC
CASSQGRNSGETQYF
>TRBJ1-1|TRBV5-3|TRBD1|NA|15
TGTGCCAGAAGCCGAACCGGGACAGGGAACACTGAAGCTTTCTTT
CARSRTGTGNTEAFF
>TRBJ2-3|TRBV7-9|NA|NA|13
TGTGCCAGCAGCATGAAAGGGGCAGATACGCAGTATTTT
CASSMKGADTQYF
>TRBJ1-1|TRBV9|TRBD1|NA|17
TGTGCCAGCAGCGTAGGTTTCGAGGGGGCTGTCGTCACTGAAGCTTTCTTT
CASSVGFEGAVVTEAFF
>TRBJ2-7|TRBV6-5|TRBD1|NA|12
TGTGCCAGCAGCAGGACAGGCCGCGAGCAGTACTTC
CASSRTGREQYF
>TRBJ2-7|TRBV27|NA|NA|13
TGTGCCAGCAGTTTTGAGCCGACCTACGAGCAGTACTTC
CASSFEPTYEQYF
>TRBJ2-7|TRBV7-3|NA|NA|13
TGTGCCAGCAGCGCCGAACTAGGTGGCGAGCAGTACTTC
CASSAELGGEQYF
>TRBJ2-1|TRBV4-1|NA|NA|12
TGCGCCAGCAGCCCACAATTCAATGAGCAGTTCTTC
CASSPQFNEQFF
>TRBJ1-4|TRBV13|TRBD1|NA|14
TGTGCCAGCAGCGAGGGGGCTTCTAATGAAAAACTGTTTTTT
CASSEGASNEKLFF
>TRBJ2-7|TRBV25-1|TRBD2|NA|14
TGTGCCAGCAGTGAACCCGGGGGGGGAGACGAGCAGTACTTC
CASSEPGGGDEQYF
>TRBJ2-2|TRBV11-3|NA|NA|12
TGTGCCAGCCTATATGAGACCGGGGAGCTGTTTTTT
CASLYETGELFF
>TRBJ1-4|TRBV10-3|NA|NA|14
TGTGCCATCAGTGATGCGCAGGGTGGTGAAAAACTGTTTTTT
CAISDAQGGEKLFF
>TRBJ2-7|TRBV28|NA|NA|13
TGTGCCAGCACCGTCGGGACTTCCTACGAGCAGTACTTC
CASTVGTSYEQYF
>TRBJ2-2|TRBV6-5|NA|NA|13
TGTGCCAGCAGTTACTTCATGTCCGGGGAGCTGTTTTTT
CASSYFMSGELFF
>TRBJ2-7|TRBV27|NA|once|13
TGTGCCAGCAGTCTTAGGACAGCCTACGAGCAGTACTTC
CASSLRTAYEQYF
>TRBJ2-5|TRBV5-1|NA|NA|15
TGCGCCAGCAGTAACGGCATGGGGCAGTGGGAGACCCAGTACTTC
CASSNGMGQWETQYF
>TRBJ1-2|TRBV9|NA|NA|11
TGTGCCAGCAGCGGAGGGGGAGGCTACACCTTC
CASSGGGGYTF
>TRBJ2-3|TRBV10-1|TRBD2|NA|16
TGCGCCAGCAGTGACAATAAGGGACTAAGCACAGATACGCAGTATTTT
CASSDNKGLSTDTQYF
>TRBJ1-2|TRBV28|TRBD1|NA|13
TGTGCCAGCGGCTTGGACAGGCTGCCTGGCTACACCTTC
CASGLDRLPGYTF
>TRBJ2-2|TRBV25-1|NA|NA|16
TGTGCCAGCAGTGACCTGGGAGGGGGGCTGGCCGGGGAGCTGTTTTTT
CASSDLGGGLAGELFF
>TRBJ2-1|TRBV29-1|TRBD1|NA|13
TGCAGCGGGACCGGGACAGACCACAATGAGCAGTTCTTC
CSGTGTDHNEQFF
>TRBJ1-1|TRBV19|NA|once|12
TGTGCCAGCCAAGGGGGAAACACTGAAGCTTTCTTT
CASQGGNTEAFF
>TRBJ2-1|TRBV4-2|NA|once|15
TGTGCCAGCAGCCAGCGGGCAGGCTCCTACAATGAGCAGTTCTTC
CASSQRAGSYNEQFF
>TRBJ2-7|TRBV6-6|TRBD1|NA|15
TGTGCCAGCAGTAACCGGGACAGGGGTACTGACGAGCAGTACTTC
CASSNRDRGTDEQYF
>TRBJ2-5|TRBV5-1|NA|NA|13
TGCGCCAGCAGATTAACAAATTTAGAGACCCAGTACTTC
CASRLTNLETQYF
>TRBJ2-1|TRBV10-3|TRBD2|NA|16
TGTGCCATCAGTGTACGACTAGCGGGAGTAAATGGTGAGCAGTTCTTC
CAISVRLAGVNGEQFF
>TRBJ2-1|TRBV28|TRBD2|NA|17
TGTGCCAGCAGTTCCATACTAGCGGGGAGCATCCCCAATGAGCAGTTCTTC
CASSSILAGSIPNEQFF
>TRBJ1-5|TRBV7-2|NA|NA|15
TGTGCCAGCAGCTTTGATGGAGGCCTAAATCAGCCCCAGCATTTT
CASSFDGGLNQPQHF
>TRBJ2-7|TRBV5-1|NA|NA|14
TGCGCCAGCAGCTTGGGACAGGAGACCTACGAGCAGTACTTC
CASSLGQETYEQYF
>TRBJ1-5|TRBV28|NA|NA|14
TGTGCCAGCAGTACCCCAACAAATTATCAGCCCCAGCATTTT
CASSTPTNYQPQHF
>TRBJ2-1|TRBV4-1|NA|NA|15
TGCGCCAGCAGCCAAGAGGGGCTAACTAACAATGAGCAGTTCTTC
CASSQEGLTNNEQFF
>TRBJ2-3|TRBV28|NA|NA|15
TGTGCCAGCAGTGGGGGGGCGGGGTACACAGATACGCAGTATTTT
CASSGGAGYTDTQYF
>TRBJ1-3|TRBV6-5|TRBD1|NA|14
TGTGCCAGCAGCCCGGTACAGGGGGGAAACACCATATATTTT
CASSPVQGGNTIYF
>TRBJ1-5|TRBV19|NA|NA|16
TGTGCCAGTAGTATAGTTAACGAGGAGAATAATCAGCCCCAGCATTTT
CASSIVNEENNQPQHF
>TRBJ2-1|TRBV12-2|NA|NA|19
TGTGCAAGTCGCTCTGGTAGTTCGGCTAGCGGACCCTACTGCAATGAGCAGTTCTTC
CASRSGSSASGPYCNEQFF
>TRBJ2-7|TRBV11-3|TRBD2|NA|14
TGTGCCAGCAGCCGGACTAGCGGGATGGGAGAGCAGTACTTC
CASSRTSGMGEQYF
>TRBJ1-1|TRBV7-2|NA|NA|12
TGTGCCAGCAGCTTAGTTTCGGGTGAAGCTTTCTTT
CASSLVSGEAFF
>TRBJ2-7|TRBV11-1|TRBD1|NA|15
TGTGCCAGCAGCTTGGGACAGGCTGAGTCCTACGAGCAGTACTTC
CASSLGQAESYEQYF
>TRBJ2-7|TRBV5-1|NA|NA|14
TGCGCCAGCGCTTATCACAGGGGAGGAGACGAGCAGTACTTC
CASAYHRGGDEQYF
>TRBJ1-4|TRBV7-9|NA|NA|15
TGTGCCAGCAGCTTGGATCCAGAGGGTCTAGAAAAACTGTTTTTT
CASSLDPEGLEKLFF
>TRBJ2-1|TRBV19|TRBD2|NA|16
TGTGCCAGTAGTATATTTCTAGCGGGGCCCTACAATGAGCAGTTCTTC
CASSIFLAGPYNEQFF
>TRBJ1-5|TRBV19|NA|NA|14
TGTGCCAGTAGTCCCCGGGGGGCCCAGCAGCCCCAGCATTTT
CASSPRGAQQPQHF
>TRBJ2-5|TRBV27|NA|few|14
TGTGCCAGCAGCCGAGGACGGGGGAAAGAGACCCAGTACTTC
CASSRGRGKETQYF
>TRBJ2-2|TRBV7-3|TRBD2|NA|16
TGTGCCAGCAGCCCGTTTAGCGGGAGAAGCGCCGGGGAGCTGTTTTTT
CASSPFSGRSAGELFF
>TRBJ2-7|TRBV7-3|NA|NA|13
TGTGCCAGCAGCTTAGTACAGGGAGACGAGCAGTACTTC
CASSLVQGDEQYF
>TRBJ2-3|TRBV2|TRBD2|NA|16
TGTGCCAGCAGCGCTTCCCTAGCGGTCAGCACAGATACGCAGTATTTT
CASSASLAVSTDTQYF
>TRBJ2-1|TRBV6-1|NA|once|13
TGTGCCAGCAGTGATAGCTCCTACAATGAGCAGTTCTTC
CASSDSSYNEQFF
>TRBJ1-2|TRBV19|NA|NA|15
TGTGCCAGTAGTATAGGGTACAGGGAAGATTATGGCTACACCTTC
CASSIGYREDYGYTF
>TRBJ2-3|TRBV10-3|TRBD1|NA|15
TGTGCCATCAGTGGGGACAGGGGACTCACAGATACGCAGTATTTT
CAISGDRGLTDTQYF
>TRBJ2-5|TRBV7-3|NA|NA|13
TGTGCCAGCAGTAGGGGAACCCAAGAGACCCAGTACTTC
CASSRGTQETQYF
>TRBJ2-3|TRBV27|TRBD2|NA|18
TGTGCCAGCAGTTTATCGAGGTTAATTACTAGCGGCACAGATACGCAGTATTTT
CASSLSRLITSGTDTQYF
>TRBJ2-7|TRBV7-2|TRBD2|once|16
TGTGCCAGCAGCTTAGGAGGCGGGAGGAGCTCCTACGAGCAGTACTTC
CASSLGGGRSSYEQYF
>TRBJ2-1|TRBV5-1|TRBD2|NA|16
TGCGCCAGCAGCTCACTAGCGGGAGGAACCTACAATGAGCAGTTCTTC
CASSSLAGGTYNEQFF
>TRBJ2-1|TRBV11-3|TRBD2|NA|15
TGTGCCAGCAGCCCTAGGACTAGCGGTTTCAATGAGCAGTTCTTC
CASSPRTSGFNEQFF
>TRBJ2-1|TRBV5-4|NA|NA|15
TGTGCCAGCAGCTTGGGGAGCGGCCCCTACAATGAGCAGTTCTTC
CASSLGSGPYNEQFF